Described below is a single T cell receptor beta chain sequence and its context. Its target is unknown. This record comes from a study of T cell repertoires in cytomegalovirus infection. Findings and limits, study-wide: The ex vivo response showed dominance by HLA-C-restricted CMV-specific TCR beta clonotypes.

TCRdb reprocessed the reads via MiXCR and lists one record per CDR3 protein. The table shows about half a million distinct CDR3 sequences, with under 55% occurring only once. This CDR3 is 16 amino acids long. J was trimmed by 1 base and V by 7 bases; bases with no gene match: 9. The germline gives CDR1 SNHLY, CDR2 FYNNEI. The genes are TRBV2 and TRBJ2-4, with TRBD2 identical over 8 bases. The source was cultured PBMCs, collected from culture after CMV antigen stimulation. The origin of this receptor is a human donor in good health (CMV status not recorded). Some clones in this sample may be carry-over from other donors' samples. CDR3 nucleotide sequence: TGTGCCAGCATCGGCGCCAGCGGGAGTGCCAAAAACATTCAGTACTTC. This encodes CASIGASGSAKNIQYF. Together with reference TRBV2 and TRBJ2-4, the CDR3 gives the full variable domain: EPEVTQTPSHQVTQMGQEVILRCVPISNHLYFYWYRQILGQKVEFLVSFYNNEISEKSEIFDDQFSVERPDGSNFTLKIRSTKLEDSAMYFCASIGASGSAKNIQYFGAGTRLSVL.